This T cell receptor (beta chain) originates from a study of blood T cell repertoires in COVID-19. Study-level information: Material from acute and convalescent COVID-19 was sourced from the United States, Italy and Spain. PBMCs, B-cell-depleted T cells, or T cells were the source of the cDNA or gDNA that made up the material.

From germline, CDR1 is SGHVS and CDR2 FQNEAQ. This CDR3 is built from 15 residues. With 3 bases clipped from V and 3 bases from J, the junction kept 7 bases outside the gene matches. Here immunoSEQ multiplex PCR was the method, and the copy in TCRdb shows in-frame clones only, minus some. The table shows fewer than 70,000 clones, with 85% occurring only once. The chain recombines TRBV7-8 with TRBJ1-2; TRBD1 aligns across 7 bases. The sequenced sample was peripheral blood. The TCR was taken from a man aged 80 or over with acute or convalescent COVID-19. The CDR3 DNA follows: TGTGCCAGCAGCTTGGGACAGAGCAATTACTATGGCTACACCTTC. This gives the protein CASSLGQSNYYGYTF.